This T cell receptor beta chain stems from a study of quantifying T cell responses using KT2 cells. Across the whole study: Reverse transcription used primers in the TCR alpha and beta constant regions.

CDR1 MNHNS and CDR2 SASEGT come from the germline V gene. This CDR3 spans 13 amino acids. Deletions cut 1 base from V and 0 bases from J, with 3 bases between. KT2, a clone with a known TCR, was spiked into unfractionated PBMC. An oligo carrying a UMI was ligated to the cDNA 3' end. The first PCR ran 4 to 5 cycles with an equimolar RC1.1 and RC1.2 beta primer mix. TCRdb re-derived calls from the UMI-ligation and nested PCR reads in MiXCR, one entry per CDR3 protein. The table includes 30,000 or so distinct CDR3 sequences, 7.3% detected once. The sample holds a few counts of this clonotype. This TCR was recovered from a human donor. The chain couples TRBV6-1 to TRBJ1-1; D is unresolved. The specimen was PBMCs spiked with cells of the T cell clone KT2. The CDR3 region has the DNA TGTGCCAGCAGTGAAGATATGAACACTGAAGCTTTCTTT. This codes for CASSEDMNTEAFF.